This T cell receptor beta chain was documented in a study of response to subunit inactivated influenza vaccine. There are 14 residues in the CDR3. V was cut by 10 bases and J by 1 base, with 14 bases left in between. Germline V gene sequence: CDR1 KGHDR, CDR2 SFDVKD. Using its own MiXCR run on the RT-PCR reads, TCRdb lists one record per CDR3 protein. The sample comprises roughly 790,000 distinct CDR3 sequences, around 21% of which are singletons, and 10% rests with the top ten. The receptor was isolated from a man aged 45 to 65 who received an inactivated influenza vaccine. This specimen consisted of PBMCs from blood, obtained less than 6 days after vaccination. The genes are TRBV24-1 and TRBJ2-3; TRBD1 is a possible D gene (7 bases). The CDR3 sequence: CATQGDLRTDTQYF. CDR3 in DNA: TGTGCCACTCAGGGGGACTTACGCACAGATACGCAGTATTTT.